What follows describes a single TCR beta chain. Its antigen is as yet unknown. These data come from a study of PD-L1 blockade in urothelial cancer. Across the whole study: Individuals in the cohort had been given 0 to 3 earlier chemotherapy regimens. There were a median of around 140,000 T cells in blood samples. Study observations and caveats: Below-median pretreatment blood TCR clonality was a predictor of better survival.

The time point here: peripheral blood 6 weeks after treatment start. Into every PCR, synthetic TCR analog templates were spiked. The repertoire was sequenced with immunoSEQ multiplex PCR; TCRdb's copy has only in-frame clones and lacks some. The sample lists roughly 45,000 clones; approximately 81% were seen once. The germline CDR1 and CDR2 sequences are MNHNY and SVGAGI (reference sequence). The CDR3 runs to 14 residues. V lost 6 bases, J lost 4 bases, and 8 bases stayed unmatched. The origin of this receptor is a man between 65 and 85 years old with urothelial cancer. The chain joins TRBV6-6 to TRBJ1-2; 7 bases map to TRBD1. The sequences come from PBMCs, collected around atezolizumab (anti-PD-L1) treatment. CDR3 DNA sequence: TGTGCCAGCAGCCACAGGGACAGATCCTATGGCTACACCTTC. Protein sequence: CASSHRDRSYGYTF.